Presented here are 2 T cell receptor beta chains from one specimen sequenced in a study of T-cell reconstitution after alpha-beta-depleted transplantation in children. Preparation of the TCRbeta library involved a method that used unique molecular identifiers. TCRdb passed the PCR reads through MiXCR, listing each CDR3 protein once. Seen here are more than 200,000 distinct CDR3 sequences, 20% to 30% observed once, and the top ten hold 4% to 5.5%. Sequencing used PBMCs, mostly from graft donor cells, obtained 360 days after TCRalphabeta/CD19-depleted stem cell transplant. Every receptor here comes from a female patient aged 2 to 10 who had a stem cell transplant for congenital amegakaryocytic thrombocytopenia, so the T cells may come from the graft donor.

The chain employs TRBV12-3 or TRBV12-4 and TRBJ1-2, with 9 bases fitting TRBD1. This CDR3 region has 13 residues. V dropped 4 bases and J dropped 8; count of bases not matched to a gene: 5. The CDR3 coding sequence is TGTGCCAGCAGTTGGACAGGGGCGGAAGGCTACACCTTC. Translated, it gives CASSWTGAEGYTF.

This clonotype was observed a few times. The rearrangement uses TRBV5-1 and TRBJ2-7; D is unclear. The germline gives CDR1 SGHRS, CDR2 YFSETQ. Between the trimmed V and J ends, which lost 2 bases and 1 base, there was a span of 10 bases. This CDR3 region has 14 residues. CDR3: CASSLTGTSYEQYF. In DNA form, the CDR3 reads TGCGCCAGCAGCTTAACGGGTACGTCCTACGAGCAGTACTTC.